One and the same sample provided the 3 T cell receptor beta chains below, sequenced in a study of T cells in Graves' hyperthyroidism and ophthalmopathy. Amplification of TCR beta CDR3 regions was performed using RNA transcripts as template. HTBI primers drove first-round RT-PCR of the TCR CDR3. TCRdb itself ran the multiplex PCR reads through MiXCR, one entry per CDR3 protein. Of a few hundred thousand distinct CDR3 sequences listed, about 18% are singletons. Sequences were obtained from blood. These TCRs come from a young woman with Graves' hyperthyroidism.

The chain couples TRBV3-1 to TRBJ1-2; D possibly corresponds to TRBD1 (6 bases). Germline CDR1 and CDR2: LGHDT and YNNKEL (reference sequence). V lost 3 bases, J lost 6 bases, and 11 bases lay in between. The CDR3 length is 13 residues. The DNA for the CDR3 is TGTGCCAGCAGCCACAGGGGTGTGGATGGCTACACCTTC. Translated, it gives CASSHRGVDGYTF.

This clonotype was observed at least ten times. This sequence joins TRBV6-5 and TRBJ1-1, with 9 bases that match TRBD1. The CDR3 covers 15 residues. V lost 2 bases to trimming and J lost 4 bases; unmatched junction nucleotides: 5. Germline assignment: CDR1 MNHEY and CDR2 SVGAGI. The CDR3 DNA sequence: TGTGCCAGCAGTTACCCCCGACAGGGGGGCACTGAAGCTTTCTTT. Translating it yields CASSYPRQGGTEAFF.

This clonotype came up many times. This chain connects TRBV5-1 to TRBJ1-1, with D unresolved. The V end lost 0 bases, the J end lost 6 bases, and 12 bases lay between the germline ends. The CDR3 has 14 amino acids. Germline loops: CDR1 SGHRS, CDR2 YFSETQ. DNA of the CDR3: TGCGCCAGCAGCTTGGGGGAAGGTATGGCTGAAGCTTTCTTT. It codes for CASSLGEGMAEAFF.